Listed here are 21 T cell receptor beta chains from one sample, sequenced in a study of T cells in Graves' hyperthyroidism and ophthalmopathy. RNA transcripts yielded amplified TCR beta CDR3 regions. The HTBI primer set served for first-round RT-PCR of the TCR CDR3. TCRdb re-called the multiplex PCR reads through MiXCR, storing one row per CDR3 protein. The table lists around 340,000 distinct CDR3 sequences, roughly 20% of them singletons. Sequencing was performed on blood. These receptors all come from a woman aged 45 to 65 with Graves' hyperthyroidism.

The V gene is TRBV6-1, the J gene TRBJ1-6, with D hard to call. With 0 bases removed from V and 8 bases from J, the gap between germline ends came to 5 bases. The CDR3 runs to 13 residues. The germline V gene encodes CDR1 MNHNS and CDR2 SASEGT. DNA of the CDR3: TGTGCCAGCAGTGAAGCAGTGGATTCACCCCTCCACTTT. Its protein is CASSEAVDSPLHF.

Concerning this clonotype itself: A much larger clonotype is one base distant, so this may be a read error. The V and J genes are TRBV7-9 and TRBJ2-1, with D possibly being TRBD2 (5 bases). The CDR3 loop spans 13 amino acids. Germline CDR1 is SEHNR and CDR2 is FQNEAQ (reference sequence). V was clipped by 5 bases and J by 7 bases, with 12 bases between them. CDR3 protein: CASSLGVENEQFF. The CDR3 DNA is TGTGCCAGCAGCCTCGGGGTAGAAAATGAGCAGTTCTTC.

V gene TRBV6-4 combines with J gene TRBJ1-1, with a possible D match to TRBD1 (5 bases). The CDR3 sequence is 14 residues long. Germline-derived CDR1 and CDR2 are MRHNA and SNTAGT. With 5 bases removed from V and 5 bases from J, the gap between germline ends came to 15 bases. The chain's CDR3 is CASSPASWGTEAFF. CDR3 DNA: TGTGCCAGCAGTCCCGCGAGCTGGGGGACTGAAGCTTTCTTT.

The chain recombines TRBV12-5 with TRBJ1-1; 7 bases map to TRBD1. The CDR3 spans 16 residues. Trimming at V came to 1 base and at J to 4 bases, leaving 9 bases not matched to a gene. Germline V gene lookup returns CDR1 LGHNT and CDR2 FRNRAP. CDR3 protein: CASGLGPLAGGTEAFF. CDR3 bases: TGTGCTAGTGGTTTGGGGCCCCTGGCAGGGGGCACTGAAGCTTTCTTT. Using reference TRBV12-5 and TRBJ1-1 for the parts outside the CDR3, the full variable domain is DARVTQTPRHKVTEMGQEVTMRCQPILGHNTVFWYRQTMMQGLELLAYFRNRAPLDDSGMPKDRFSAEMPDATLATLKIQPSEPRDSAVYFCASGLGPLAGGTEAFFGQGTRLTVV.

This chain uses TRBV12-5 with TRBJ2-1, with TRBD1 matching 11 bases. Germline CDR1 reads LGHNT; CDR2 reads FRNRAP. This CDR3 comprises 16 residues. J was trimmed by 5 bases and V by 4 bases; bases with no gene match: 7. DNA for the CDR3: TGTGCTAGTGGTTCCTCACCGGGACAGGGGGACAATGAGCAGTTCTTC. It is translated as CASGSSPGQGDNEQFF.

The chain employs TRBV10-3 and TRBJ1-2; 9 bases fit TRBD1. The CDR3 has 16 residues. V was pared by 8 bases and J by 4 bases, with 14 bases of the junction left unmatched. Germline CDR1 ENHRY, CDR2 SYGVKD. The chain's CDR3 is CAIAKNTPGQGYGYTF. The CDR3 DNA reads TGTGCCATCGCCAAGAACACCCCGGGACAGGGCTATGGCTACACCTTC.

J is TRBJ1-5 and V is TRBV28; D may be TRBD1 (5 bases). Per the germline V gene, CDR1 is MDHEN and CDR2 is SYDVKM. The CDR3 sequence is 15 residues long. Between the trimmed V and J ends, which lost 3 bases and 3 bases, there was a span of 12 bases. The CDR3 coding sequence is TGTGCCAGCAGTTTCATCAGGGCCGCCAATCAGCCCCAGCATTTT. This translates into CASSFIRAANQPQHF.

This clonotype was observed a handful of times. The chain recombines TRBV28 with TRBJ1-5; D not resolved. V lost 3 bases to trimming and J lost 7 bases, with 10 bases between them. This CDR3 is 13 amino acids long. Germline values: CDR1 MDHEN, CDR2 SYDVKM. CDR3 DNA: TGTGCCAGCAGTTTGGGTCAGCTCCAGCCCCAGCATTTT. This translates into CASSLGQLQPQHF.

With respect to this clonotype: One base away lies a much larger clone, so this may be a sequencing read error. The chain joins TRBV29-1 to TRBJ2-7; either TRBD1 or TRBD2 may supply D (5 bases each). V gave up 2 bases and J gave up 5 bases, with 7 bases separating them. The germline V gene encodes CDR1 SQVTM and CDR2 ANQGSEA. This CDR3 is 11 amino acids long. In DNA form, the CDR3 reads TGCAGCGTTGAACGGGGCAACGAGCAGTACGTC. Its translation is CSVERGNEQYV.

This rearrangement joins TRBV6-1 to TRBJ1-1; 8 bases line up with TRBD1. The CDR3 extends over 15 amino acids. CDR1 and CDR2 from the germline V gene are MNHNS and SASEGT. V lost 5 bases to trimming and J lost 4 bases; unmatched junction nucleotides: 9. The CDR3, as DNA: TGTGCCAGCAGTCCCATAACAGGGGGAATCACTGAAGCTTTCTTT. Translation gives CASSPITGGITEAFF.

This clonotype was counted only a few times. The rearrangement joins TRBV6-1 to TRBJ1-2; D gene uncertain. V lost 3 bases to trimming and J lost 0 bases, with 11 bases between them. Germline lookup yields CDR1 MNHNS and CDR2 SASEGT. The CDR3 is 15 residues long. CDR3 DNA sequence: TGTGCCAGCAGTGACGGATGGACGGCTAACTATGGCTACACCTTC. Its translation: CASSDGWTANYGYTF.

This clonotype was seen a handful of times. The chain carries TRBV28 and TRBJ1-4; D is undetermined. CDR1 is MDHEN and CDR2 is SYDVKM in the germline V gene. The CDR3 contains 16 residues. Trimming left V 3 bases short and J 7 bases short, with 18 bases between. The CDR3 nucleotides read TGTGCCAGCAGTTTCTTCTCCAAACCGGTGGGTGAAAAACTGTTTTTT. Residues: CASSFFSKPVGEKLFF.

This clonotype was observed many times. V gene TRBV3-1 combines with J gene TRBJ1-2, with D maybe TRBD1 (5 bases). The CDR3 totals 15 residues. The germline V gene encodes CDR1 LGHDT and CDR2 YNNKEL (reference sequence). V lost 0 bases and J 5 bases, leaving 13 bases between the germline ends. The CDR3 sequence: CASSQESGAEYGYTF. The DNA for the CDR3 is TGTGCCAGCAGCCAAGAATCCGGGGCGGAATATGGCTACACCTTC.

The sample holds a few counts of this clonotype. The chain recombines TRBV20-1 with TRBJ2-3, with D perhaps being TRBD1 or TRBD2 (6 bases each). This CDR3 is 13 amino acids long. Germline CDR1 is DFQATT and CDR2 is SNEGSKA (reference sequence). V shed 8 bases and J shed 1 base, with 13 bases lying between them. This CDR3 is CSPGGGRTDTQYF. Written as DNA, the CDR3 is TGCAGTCCAGGAGGGGGGCGCACAGATACGCAGTATTTT.

The chain has TRBV27 and TRBJ2-7, with D possibly TRBD2 on 7 matching bases. The CDR3 is made up of 15 amino acids. V dropped 3 bases and J dropped 3 bases, with 15 bases sitting between them. Germline V gene sequence: CDR1 MNHEY, CDR2 SMNVEV (reference sequence). The CDR3, as DNA: TGTGCCAGCAGTTTTGCCCTAGGGGGGGACTACGAGCAGTACTTC. Its translation: CASSFALGGDYEQYF.

This clonotype was observed a few times. The chain links TRBV5-1 to TRBJ2-5; the D gene is possibly TRBD2 (5 bases). Germline V gives CDR1 SGHRS, CDR2 YFSETQ. The V gene lost 0 bases and the J gene lost 5 bases, with 8 bases spanning the gap. The CDR3 contains 13 residues. Here the CDR3 reads CASSLGGIETQYF. Here the CDR3 DNA reads TGCGCCAGCAGCTTGGGAGGGATCGAGACCCAGTACTTC.

The gene calls are TRBV6-1 and TRBJ1-4; TRBD1 might be the D (6 bases). Germline assignment: CDR1 MNHNS and CDR2 SASEGT. The V and J ends lost 4 bases and 8 bases respectively, with 20 bases between them. The CDR3 contains 16 residues. CDR3 in DNA: TGTGCCAGCAGTGTTTTTTCTCTTAGGGACAACGAAAAACTGTTTTTT. Its protein is CASSVFSLRDNEKLFF.

A few counts support this clonotype. V and J are TRBV6-1 and TRBJ1-1; D is undetermined. Between the trimmed V and J ends, which lost 5 bases and 0 bases, there was a span of 16 bases. The germline V gene has CDR1 MNHNS and CDR2 SASEGT. The CDR3 sequence is 16 residues long. CDR3 amino acids: CASSYSPDTMNTEAFF. The CDR3 DNA reads as TGTGCCAGCAGTTATTCCCCCGACACCATGAACACTGAAGCTTTCTTT.

This rearrangement joins TRBV6-1 to TRBJ2-7; D could derive from TRBD1 or TRBD2 (5 bases each). The V and J ends lost 1 base and 7 bases respectively, with 17 bases between them. Germline loops: CDR1 MNHNS, CDR2 SASEGT. This CDR3 is built from 15 residues. CDR3: CASSEGGEELWEQYF. Here the CDR3 DNA reads TGTGCCAGCAGTGAAGGAGGGGAAGAGCTATGGGAGCAGTACTTC.

This clonotype was counted at least ten times. V gene TRBV3-1 combines with J gene TRBJ2-7; TRBD2 matches at 11 bases. The CDR3 runs to 15 residues. Germline V gene data show CDR1 as LGHDT and CDR2 as YNNKEL (reference sequence). The trim removed 1 base at V and 4 bases at J, leaving 3 bases unmatched. The DNA for the CDR3 is TGTGCCAGCAGCCAAGGACTAGCGGGATCTTACGAGCAGTACGTC. It codes for CASSQGLAGSYEQYV.

The gene calls are TRBV5-1 and TRBJ1-1; no reliable D call. The CDR3 consists of 14 residues. Looked up from germline, CDR1 is SGHRS and CDR2 is YFSETQ. Trimming stripped 0 bases from V and 4 bases from J, with 10 bases between. The CDR3 region is CASSLAVSSTEAFF. DNA of the CDR3: TGCGCCAGCAGCTTGGCGGTTTCGAGCACTGAAGCTTTCTTT.